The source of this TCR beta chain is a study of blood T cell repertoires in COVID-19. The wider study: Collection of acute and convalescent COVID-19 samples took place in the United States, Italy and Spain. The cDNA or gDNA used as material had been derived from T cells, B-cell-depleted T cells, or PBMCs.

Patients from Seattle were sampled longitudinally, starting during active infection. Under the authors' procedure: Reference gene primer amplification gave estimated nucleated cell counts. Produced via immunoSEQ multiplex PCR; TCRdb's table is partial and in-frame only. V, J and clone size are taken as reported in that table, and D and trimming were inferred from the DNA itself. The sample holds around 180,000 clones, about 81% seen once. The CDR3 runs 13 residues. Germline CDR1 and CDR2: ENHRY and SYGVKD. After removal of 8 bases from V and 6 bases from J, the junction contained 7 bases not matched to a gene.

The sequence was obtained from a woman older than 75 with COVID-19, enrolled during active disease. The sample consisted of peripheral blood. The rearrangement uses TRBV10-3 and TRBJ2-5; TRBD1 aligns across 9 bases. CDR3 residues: CAIGGTGTQTQYF. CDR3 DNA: TGTGCCATCGGCGGGACAGGGACTCAGACCCAGTACTTC.